This T cell receptor (beta chain) comes out of a study of blood T cell repertoires in COVID-19. Losses at the gene ends were 6 bases for V and 0 bases for J; bases not matched to a gene: 19. This CDR3 spans 21 amino acids. Germline assignment: CDR1 LNHDA and CDR2 SQIVND (reference sequence). This table comes from immunoSEQ multiplex PCR, and its TCRdb copy is limited to in-frame clones, with some not included. The sample holds 310,000 or so clones, 80% to 95% seen once. Cohort allocation depended upon clinical history that participants reported. The J gene is TRBJ2-3, the V gene TRBV19; 12 bases align to TRBD2. This receptor was obtained from a woman between 25 and 40 years old who had recovered from COVID-19. Material: PBMCs or T cells enriched from blood (not recorded which). The DNA of the CDR3 is TGTGCCAGTAGCATCCTCCGAGGGAAGGCCGGGACTAGCGGGAGCACAGATACGCAGTATTTT. As protein: CASSILRGKAGTSGSTDTQYF.